A selection of T cell receptor beta chains follows, all from one sample in a study of cytomegalovirus exposure and HLA in healthy donors. Sequencing was performed with immunoSEQ multiplex PCR; in TCRdb, only in-frame clones are kept and a portion is missing. The repertoire holds about 160,000 clones, approximately 84% seen once, with around 5.8% in the top ten. The material sequenced was PBMCs. All receptors derive from a male donor in good health and CMV-seropositive. CDR3s include the opening cysteine and the closing phenylalanine or tryptophan. A D gene is named only where the DNA matches it firmly. Clone size is not always given. Where it is, it says once, few, many or a class for expanded clones.

clone_size,d_call,v_call,j_call,cdr3_nt,cdr3_aa
NA,TRBD1,TRBV7-6,TRBJ1-3,TGTGCCAGCAGCTCACCGGGACAGAGCTCTGGAAACACCATATATTTT,CASSSPGQSSGNTIYF
NA,NA,TRBV28,TRBJ1-1,TGTGCCAGCAGTTTGGTTTTCGGGAGGAGCATGAACACTGAAGCTTTCTTT,CASSLVFGRSMNTEAFF
NA,NA,TRBV27,TRBJ2-5,TGTGCCAGCAGTTTGTTTCAGGGAGGAGAGACCCAGTACTTC,CASSLFQGGETQYF
NA,TRBD1,TRBV12-5,TRBJ1-6,TGTGCTAGTGGTTCAAGAACCGGGACAGGGAATTCACCCCTCCACTTT,CASGSRTGTGNSPLHF
NA,NA,TRBV19,TRBJ2-1,TGTGCCAGTAGTATGACCGGGAATATCTACAATGAGCAGTTCTTC,CASSMTGNIYNEQFF
NA,TRBD2,TRBV5-1,TRBJ2-1,TGCGCCAGCAGCGGAACTAGCGACGAGCAGTTCTTC,CASSGTSDEQFF
NA,NA,TRBV5-4,TRBJ2-1,TGTGCCAGCAGTTCCAAGCGGAGCTCCTACAATGAGCAGTTCTTC,CASSSKRSSYNEQFF
NA,TRBD1,TRBV27,TRBJ1-2,TGTGCCAGCAGTGGGGGTGGGACAGGGGAGTACTATGGCTACACCTTC,CASSGGGTGEYYGYTF
NA,TRBD2,TRBV4-1,TRBJ2-7,TGCGCCAGCAGCCAGAAAAACAGCGGACTAGCGGATTCCTACGAGCAGTACTTC,CASSQKNSGLADSYEQYF
NA,NA,TRBV6-5,TRBJ2-7,TGTGCCAGCAGTATCGGGACACGGCGCTACGAGCAGTACTTC,CASSIGTRRYEQYF
NA,TRBD2,TRBV7-8,TRBJ2-3,TGTGCCAGCAGAACCCCAGCGGGAGGGCCCACAGATACGCAGTATTTT,CASRTPAGGPTDTQYF
NA,NA,TRBV28,TRBJ1-6,TGTGCCAGCAGTTTCGGAACAAGGAGCCATTCACCCCTCCACTTT,CASSFGTRSHSPLHF
NA,TRBD2,TRBV7-8,TRBJ2-4,TGTGCCAGCAGCTTAGGGATTGGACTAGCGGGAGCACTGACCAAAAACATTCAGTACTTC,CASSLGIGLAGALTKNIQYF
NA,NA,TRBV5-6,TRBJ2-5,TGTGCCAGCAGCGCGCCGGGAGTCCAAGAGACCCAGTACTTC,CASSAPGVQETQYF
NA,NA,TRBV29-1,TRBJ1-1,TGCAGCGTTGATCTTCAGTTGAACACTGAAGCTTTCTTT,CSVDLQLNTEAFF
few,TRBD2,TRBV7-9,TRBJ2-1,TGTGCCAGCAGCCCAATCTGGACTAGCTCCAATGAGCAGTTCTTC,CASSPIWTSSNEQFF
NA,TRBD2,TRBV30,TRBJ2-5,TGTGCCTGGAGTGGGATAGCGGGAGTTTGGGGGACCCAGTACTTC,CAWSGIAGVWGTQYF
NA,NA,TRBV2,TRBJ1-2,TGTGCCAGCAGTGAACAGGCCAACTATGGCTACACCTTC,CASSEQANYGYTF
NA,TRBD2,TRBV9,TRBJ2-1,TGTGCCAGCGGGAACCCCGAAGGGGGACTAGCGAATGAGCAGTTCTTC,CASGNPEGGLANEQFF
NA,TRBD2,TRBV5-4,TRBJ2-7,TGTGCCAGCAGCTTGGCGGGAGGACTCCTTTACGAGCAGTACTTC,CASSLAGGLLYEQYF
NA,TRBD1,TRBV6-6,TRBJ2-5,TGTGCCAGCAGTCGGGACAGGGAGACCCAGTACTTC,CASSRDRETQYF
NA,NA,TRBV5-6,TRBJ2-2,TGTGCCAGCAGCTTTCGGGGGTACACCGGGGAGCTGTTTTTT,CASSFRGYTGELFF
NA,NA,TRBV19,TRBJ1-4,TGTGCCAGTAGGAACGACAGGCTTAATGAAAAACTGTTTTTT,CASRNDRLNEKLFF
NA,TRBD2,TRBV29-1,TRBJ2-1,TGCAGCGTTGAAGAGTACCCACTAGCGGGCCGAGATGTATACAATGAGCAGTTCTTC,CSVEEYPLAGRDVYNEQFF
NA,NA,TRBV19,TRBJ1-4,TGTGCCAGTAGTACCACTTATGAAAAACTGTTTTTT,CASSTTYEKLFF
NA,TRBD2,TRBV9,TRBJ2-5,TGTGCCAGCAGCCCAACGAGTCAGGGAGGGGAGACCCAGTACTTC,CASSPTSQGGETQYF
NA,TRBD1,TRBV19,TRBJ1-1,TGTGCCAGTAGTATTTGGGGGACAGGGACGAACACTGAAGCTTTCTTT,CASSIWGTGTNTEAFF
few,TRBD2,TRBV27,TRBJ2-3,TGTGCCAGCAGACGGGGGCGGGGGGGAGGAATAACCACAGATACGCAGTATTTT,CASRRGRGGGITTDTQYF
NA,NA,TRBV19,TRBJ2-7,TGTGCCAGTAGTATAGGCGGGACCGAGCAGTACTTC,CASSIGGTEQYF
NA,NA,TRBV30,TRBJ2-7,TGTGCCTGGAGACACGGACTGTTCGCCTCCTACGAGCAGTACTTC,CAWRHGLFASYEQYF
NA,TRBD1,TRBV5-3,TRBJ1-5,TGTGCCAGAAGCTTCACTAAGGAAGTTTGGACAGGGGGAATGATTTGCAATCAGCCCCAGCATTTT,CARSFTKEVWTGGMICNQPQHF
NA,NA,TRBV6-6,TRBJ1-1,TGTGCCAGCAGTTTTCGGGGGGAAGCTTTCTTT,CASSFRGEAFF
NA,TRBD2,TRBV7-8,TRBJ2-1,TGTGCCAGCAGCCTCTTGGCGGGGGACAATGAGCAGTTCTTC,CASSLLAGDNEQFF
NA,TRBD2,TRBV19,TRBJ2-1,TGTGCCAGTATCTGGACTAGCGGGACTAACAATGAGCAGTTCTTC,CASIWTSGTNNEQFF
many,NA,TRBV11-2,TRBJ1-5,TGTGCCAGCAGCTTTACTAGGGATCAGCCCCAGCATTTT,CASSFTRDQPQHF
NA,NA,TRBV10-3,TRBJ2-7,TGTGCCATCAGCATTGGACGGGGCTCCTACGAGCAGTACTTC,CAISIGRGSYEQYF
NA,NA,TRBV11-2,TRBJ2-2,TGTGCCAGCAGCTTAGTAGGGGGCGGGGAGCTGTTTTTT,CASSLVGGGELFF
NA,TRBD1,TRBV5-1,TRBJ1-2,TGCGCCAGCAGCTTGGAGGGACAGGGGCCTGGCTACACCTTC,CASSLEGQGPGYTF
once,TRBD2,TRBV7-7,TRBJ2-1,TGTGCTAGCAGCTTAAAGCGGGGGAGCAATGAGCAGTTCTTC,CASSLKRGSNEQFF
NA,TRBD2,TRBV14,TRBJ2-7,TGTGCCAGCAGCCGGACTAGCGGGAGGGTCTACGAGCAGTACTTC,CASSRTSGRVYEQYF
NA,NA,TRBV6-5,TRBJ1-2,TGTGCCAGCAGCTCCGATGGAGGAAACTATGGCTACACCTTC,CASSSDGGNYGYTF
NA,TRBD2,TRBV7-9,TRBJ2-7,TGTGCCAGCAGCCCCCCCTCCGGACGGGGGGCCTACGAGCAGTACTTC,CASSPPSGRGAYEQYF
NA,NA,TRBV6-1,TRBJ2-7,TGTGCCAGTTTCGACAGAAACTCCTACGAGCAGTACTTC,CASFDRNSYEQYF
NA,TRBD1,TRBV7-2,TRBJ1-5,TGTGCCAGCAGCTCGGACAGGAATCAGCCCCAGCATTTT,CASSSDRNQPQHF
NA,TRBD1,TRBV30,TRBJ1-2,TGTGCCACGGACAGGGTGGGAGGCTACACCTTC,CATDRVGGYTF